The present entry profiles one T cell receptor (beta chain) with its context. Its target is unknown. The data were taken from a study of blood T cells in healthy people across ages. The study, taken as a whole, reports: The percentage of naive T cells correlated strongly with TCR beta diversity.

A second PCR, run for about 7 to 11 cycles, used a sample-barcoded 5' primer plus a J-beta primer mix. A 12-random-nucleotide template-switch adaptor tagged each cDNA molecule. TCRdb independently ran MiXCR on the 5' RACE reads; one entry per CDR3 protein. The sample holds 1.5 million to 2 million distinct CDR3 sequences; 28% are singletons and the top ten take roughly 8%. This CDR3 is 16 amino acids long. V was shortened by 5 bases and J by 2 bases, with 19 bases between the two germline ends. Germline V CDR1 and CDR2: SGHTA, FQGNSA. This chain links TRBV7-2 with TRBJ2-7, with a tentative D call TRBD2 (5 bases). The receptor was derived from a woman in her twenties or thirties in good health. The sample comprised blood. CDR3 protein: CASSPQIRTLTYEQYF. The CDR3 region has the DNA TGTGCCAGCAGCCCACAAATCCGGACTCTGACCTACGAGCAGTACTTC.